This TCR beta chain was recovered during a study of OX40 agonist ivuxolimab in advanced cancers. Looking at the study overall: Ivuxolimab was a fully human IgG2 agonistic monoclonal antibody targeting the costimulatory receptor OX40 (CD134). Intravenous ivuxolimab was administered to patients every 2 weeks at six dose levels: 0.01, 0.1, 0.3, 1.5, 3 and 10 mg/kg. Of the 52 patients in dose escalation, about 20 had hepatocellular carcinoma, about 15 had melanoma, 9 had renal cell carcinoma and 9 had head and neck cancer. In the dose-escalation cohort, roughly four fifths of patients were male, and the mean age was approximately 60 years, with a range of about 23 to 90. Prior anti-PD-1, anti-PD-L1 or anti-CTLA-4 therapy was permitted, and checkpoint inhibitors had been received by roughly 40% of dose-escalation patients. Partial responses occurred in three dose-escalation patients, of whom one had hepatocellular carcinoma and two had cutaneous melanoma. The point of sequencing TCRbeta in the periphery was to test whether ivuxolimab changed TCR sequence diversity and drove clonal T-cell expansion. The paper reports the monotherapy dose-escalation portion (N of about 51 patients) of the phase I ivuxolimab trial. Results the study describes overall, beyond this receptor: After ivuxolimab, expanded clones were on average more numerous among CD8+ T cells than among CD4+ T cells. Low levels of normalized T-cell clonal expansion were also seen in some patients who did not respond. In the 0.1-3.0 mg/kg groups, partial responders had among the lowest normalized peripheral clonal expansion, particularly in CD8+ T cells. At doses from 0.1 to 3.0 mg/kg, clonal expansion was seen in both CD4+ and CD8+ blood T cells between baseline and week 6. Which antigens the clonally expanded peripheral T cells were specific for was not determined.

As for this clone: Its antigen remains undetermined. No per-base quality is available; no much larger clone lies one base away.

Genomic DNA was extracted from sorted cells for sequencing of the TCRbeta CDR3 region. TCRbeta CDR3 regions were sequenced using the immunoSEQ Assay. Here the immuneACCESS table is served through TCRdb, limited to in-frame sequences with V and J called. Missing clones are a known gap in these copies; in checked studies unresolved V genes cover under half, and the rest lacks a known reason. The sample table records some 100,000 clones; around nine tenths of these occur just once. Together, the top ten hold approximately 0.81% of the sample. V gives up 6 bases and J gives up 5 bases, and the segment between their germline ends measures 13 bases. Via the germline V gene, CDR1 is MDHEN and CDR2 SYDVKM. The CDR3 covers 14 residues, taking in both the cysteine and the phenylalanine. The only DNA kept is the CDR3, 42 bases in frame from the first base. Patients with autoimmune disease history or receiving systemic immunosuppression were excluded from the trial. Peripheral blood for TCR sequencing was collected from all dose cohorts at baseline, on cycle 4 day 1, and on cycle 7 day 1. Samples were obtained from an open-label, multicenter, first-in-human phase I dose-escalation trial of ivuxolimab. Adults with locally advanced or metastatic melanoma, renal cell, hepatocellular, or head and neck squamous cell carcinoma were enrolled in the trial. Before TCR sequencing, CD4+ and CD8+ T cells were separately sorted from peripheral blood.

Sequenced material: CD4+ or CD8+ T cells sorted from blood, taken in a trial of the OX40 agonist ivuxolimab. This TCR was sampled from an adult with an advanced solid tumor such as melanoma, head and neck, liver or kidney cancer. This sequence uses TRBV28 and TRBJ2-2, with no confidently assigned D gene. The CDR3: CASSPARVTGELFF. The DNA is TGTGCCAGCAGCCCCGCCAGAGTGACCGGGGAGCTGTTTTTT.